A single T cell receptor (beta chain) is shown here with its context. The sample comes from a study of blood T cell repertoires in COVID-19. Assay: immunoSEQ multiplex PCR; the TCRdb copy retains only in-frame clones and omits some. Of over 200,000 clones listed, approximately 85% were seen once; the top ten hold 0.65% to 0.9%. The material sequenced was peripheral blood. This receptor was identified in a woman in her twenties or thirties with acute or convalescent COVID-19.

The DNA for the CDR3 is TGTGCCAGCAGCTCCCCGACCGTGGTTAGGACAGAGAACACCGGGGAGCTGTTTTTT. Translating it yields CASSSPTVVRTENTGELFF. The V call is TRBV5-4, the J call TRBJ2-2; TRBD1 is a possible D gene (6 bases). The germline gives CDR1 SGHNT, CDR2 YYREEE (reference sequence). Trimming pared 3 bases from V and 1 base from J, leaving 22 bases between. This CDR3 is 19 amino acids long. Full variable domain (outside the CDR3, taken from reference TRBV5-4 and TRBJ2-2): ETGVTQSPTHLIKTRGQQVTLRCSSQSGHNTVSWYQQALGQGPQFIFQYYREEENGRGNFPPRFSGLQFPNYSSELNVNALELDDSALYLCASSSPTVVRTENTGELFFGEGSRLTVL.